This T cell receptor (beta chain) was sequenced during a study of CD8+ T cells in alopecia areata. Study-wide context: It was oral tofacitinib, at 5 to 10 mg twice daily, that treated patients received.

RNA, once extracted, was reverse transcribed into cDNA for use as the sequencing template. Measured with immunoSEQ multiplex PCR; TCRdb has only the in-frame clones, and not every one. Of about 76,000 clones detected, around 61% appear once; the ten largest clones hold 23%. Stated treatment: oral pan-JAK inhibitor, 5-10 mg twice daily. Both peripheral blood and punch biopsies of lesional scalp skin were obtained from patients who had alopecia areata. This CDR3 spans 14 amino acids. Germline V gives CDR1 ENHRY, CDR2 SYGVKD. Between the trimmed V and J ends, which lost 0 bases and 9 bases, there was a span of 12 bases. Study conclusions and caveats: The study found that many expanded lesional clones persisted in scalp and blood during tofacitinib. Relative to normal scalp, lesional scalp, especially alopecia totalis/universalis, showed higher clonality.

This clone was seen just once. The target antigen is unknown. The clonotype comes from a human donor with alopecia areata. The material was CD8+ T cells sorted from blood, obtained at week 24, from a patient treated with tofacitinib. The chain links TRBV10-3 to TRBJ2-1; a possible D gene is TRBD2 (7 bases). In DNA, the CDR3 is TGTGCCATCAGTGAGTCGGGGGGGGCCGGTGAGCAGTTCTTC. This translates into CAISESGGAGEQFF.